Listed below are T cell receptor beta chains from one sample, sequenced in a study of blood T cells in healthy people across ages. One entry per CDR3 protein results from TCRdb running MiXCR on the 5' RACE reads. The data contain around 970,000 distinct CDR3 sequences, just over 50% of them singletons. Sequenced input: blood. The receptor set was obtained from a woman aged 60 to 75 in good health. Each CDR3 is given without its conserved first and last residue.

v_gene: TRBV12-3/TRBV12-4
CDR3aa: ASSTPLPGYNEQF

v_gene: TRBV20-1
CDR3aa: SARAPEETQY

v_gene: TRBV4-2
CDR3aa: AGSQDALAGGTGELF

v_gene: TRBV27
CDR3aa: ASSLLPRTSGISETQY

v_gene: TRBV4-3
CDR3aa: ASSQEGQGTYNEQF

v_gene: TRBV5-6
CDR3aa: ASSFLPGQETDTQY

v_gene: TRBV10-3
CDR3aa: AIRTGTGSSPLH

v_gene: TRBV9
CDR3aa: ASSVGGLSGNEQF

v_gene: TRBV7-8
CDR3aa: ASSRSDRTQY

v_gene: TRBV12-3/TRBV12-4
CDR3aa: ASSYGGVDYGYT

v_gene: TRBV25-1
CDR3aa: ASSDWDTPLNDEQY

v_gene: TRBV6-1
CDR3aa: ASSEFRPDRGGGYT

v_gene: TRBV5-6
CDR3aa: ASSFGSATDTQY

v_gene: TRBV29-1
CDR3aa: SVGDSGIQY

v_gene: TRBV9
CDR3aa: ASSVEGPRDSYNEQF

v_gene: TRBV28
CDR3aa: ASNFPEQY

v_gene: TRBV28
CDR3aa: ASRIRDRGDEQY

v_gene: TRBV6-5
CDR3aa: ASSYSYGVTGELF

v_gene: TRBV5-6
CDR3aa: ASSFLDRANSPLH

v_gene: TRBV2
CDR3aa: ASRGNQETQY

v_gene: TRBV25-1
CDR3aa: ASSPIDRVNEQF

v_gene: TRBV6-6
CDR3aa: ASSSRLQTGNGYT

v_gene: TRBV15
CDR3aa: ATSRDWTDTQY

v_gene: TRBV28
CDR3aa: ASSPGTYGYT

v_gene: TRBV24-1
CDR3aa: ATSDQTRPGGDEQF

v_gene: TRBV15
CDR3aa: ATQGLAGGSSYNEQF

v_gene: TRBV3-1
CDR3aa: ASSPHKGGRYEKLF

v_gene: TRBV29-1
CDR3aa: SAVGPINTQY

v_gene: TRBV6-2/TRBV6-3
CDR3aa: ASTFSDTQY

v_gene: TRBV6-5
CDR3aa: ASSEFKGNYGYT

v_gene: TRBV29-1
CDR3aa: SVTRHSEAF

v_gene: TRBV28
CDR3aa: ASRQGWGSPLH

v_gene: TRBV20-1
CDR3aa: SARILEGDSDTQY

v_gene: TRBV18
CDR3aa: ASSRVTSGAQETQY

v_gene: TRBV18
CDR3aa: ASSPATLNTEAF

v_gene: TRBV20-1
CDR3aa: SALGRTSGHNEQF

v_gene: TRBV4-2
CDR3aa: ASSQAVAGTDTQY

v_gene: TRBV4-3
CDR3aa: ASSQEARAFETQY

v_gene: TRBV12-3/TRBV12-4
CDR3aa: ASSFYLGTQY

v_gene: TRBV12-3/TRBV12-4
CDR3aa: ASSRLAGGSQETQY

v_gene: TRBV3-1
CDR3aa: ASSQPGLRYT

v_gene: TRBV30
CDR3aa: AWNAGSSYNEQY

v_gene: TRBV10-3
CDR3aa: AISDASGGLEQY

v_gene: TRBV27
CDR3aa: ASTTGRSNEKLF

v_gene: TRBV27
CDR3aa: ASSRDTVYEQY

v_gene: TRBV4-3
CDR3aa: ASSHQQGPLILYEQY

v_gene: TRBV7-9
CDR3aa: ASSFVGTSGRGGSYNEQF